Included here is one TCR beta chain sequence, with context. The sample originates from a study of blood T cell repertoires in COVID-19. TCRdb's table, derived via immunoSEQ multiplex PCR, lists solely in-frame clones and lacks some. The repertoire holds fewer than 200,000 clones, approximately 83% seen once, with roughly 2% in the top ten. The CDR3 runs to 17 residues. Germline V lookup: CDR1 LGHDT, CDR2 YNNKEL (reference sequence). Trimming removed 1 base from V and 0 bases from J, with 13 bases in between. V is TRBV3-1 (or the pseudogene TRBV3-2) and J is TRBJ1-3; tentatively, D is TRBD1 (6 bases). Material: peripheral blood. This clonotype was sampled from an elderly woman with acute or convalescent COVID-19. The CDR3 sequence: CASSQGGGFSSGNTIYF. For the CDR3, the DNA is TGTGCCAGCAGCCAAGGGGGGGGCTTTAGCTCTGGAAACACCATATATTTT.